This T cell receptor beta chain was documented in a study of blood T cell repertoires in COVID-19. Study details: Samples representing acute and convalescent COVID-19 were sourced from the United States, Italy and Spain.

During the 2 weeks before they entered the study, exposed participants had met someone with a PCR-confirmed or clinician-diagnosed COVID-19 case. In the original analysis: How many nucleated cells were present was estimated from reference gene primer amplification. Assay used: immunoSEQ multiplex PCR; TCRdb lists only in-frame clones, some missing. V, J and clone size reflect that table, while D and trimming were determined from the DNA. The table shows 180,000 or so clones, with around 80% occurring only once. The ends lost 7 bases at V and 2 bases at J; junction bases unmatched: 4. Looked up from germline, CDR1 is LNHDA and CDR2 is SQIVND (reference sequence). The length of the CDR3 is 14 residues.

Sequencing was performed on PBMCs or T cells enriched from blood (not recorded which). V is TRBV19 and J is TRBJ1-2; 10 bases are a match to TRBD1. The receptor comes from a man aged 60 to 75 who had been exposed to COVID-19. The CDR3 DNA sequence: TGTGCCAGTACCCCGGGACAGGGGAACTATGGCTACACCTTC. As protein: CASTPGQGNYGYTF.